Listed here are 24 T cell receptor beta chains from one sample, sequenced in a study of response to subunit inactivated influenza vaccine. TCRdb re-called the RT-PCR reads through MiXCR, storing one row per CDR3 protein. Of 800,000 to 1,000,000 distinct CDR3 sequences in the sample, over 20% were seen once. Material: PBMCs from blood, obtained about 5 days after vaccination. These receptors were obtained from a man in his fifties who received an inactivated influenza vaccine.

This clonotype has just a few counts. V usage is TRBV6-2 or TRBV6-3 and J usage is TRBJ2-7; D is ambiguous. CDR3 size: 12 residues. Trimming took 7 bases from V and 3 from J, leaving 10 bases between them. Germline values: CDR1 MNHEY, CDR2 SVGEGT. DNA for the CDR3: TGTGCCAGCACCGACTTCGGCTACGAGCAGTACTTC. Its translation: CASTDFGYEQYF.

This clonotype came up many times. This chain connects TRBV20-1 to TRBJ1-5, with D tentatively TRBD1 (5 bases). CDR1 and CDR2 (germline): DFQATT, SNEGSKA (reference sequence). V lost 6 bases and J 5 bases, leaving 17 bases between the germline ends. The CDR3 has 14 amino acids. CDR3 sequence reads: CSAAAPRAHQPQHF. The CDR3 region has the DNA TGCAGTGCAGCCGCCCCCAGGGCCCATCAGCCCCAGCATTTT.

The sample holds many counts of this clonotype. The chain links TRBV12-3 or TRBV12-4 to TRBJ2-1; D could derive from TRBD1 or TRBD2 (5 bases each). The CDR3 runs to 14 residues. The V and J ends lost 0 bases and 9 bases respectively, with 12 bases between them. As DNA, the CDR3 is TGTGCCAGCAGTTTAGCGCTGGGGACGGGTGAGCAGTTCTTC. It is translated as CASSLALGTGEQFF.

This clonotype was detected a few times. V and J are TRBV12-3 or TRBV12-4 and TRBJ2-3, with D tentatively TRBD2 (6 bases). The ends were cut back, 3 bases at V and 0 bases at J, with 13 bases in the middle. The CDR3 totals 16 residues. The CDR3 sequence: CASSFQGGISTDTQYF. The DNA for the CDR3 is TGTGCCAGCAGTTTCCAGGGAGGAATAAGCACAGATACGCAGTATTTT.

This clonotype was observed a handful of times. V usage is TRBV28 and J usage is TRBJ2-2; TRBD2 aligns across 9 bases. Germline loops: CDR1 MDHEN, CDR2 SYDVKM. The J segment lost 3 bases and the V segment lost 1 base, leaving 9 bases of the junction unmatched. The CDR3 contains 18 residues. The CDR3 here is CASSLLKREVVDTGELFF. The DNA for the CDR3 is TGTGCCAGCAGTTTATTGAAGCGGGAGGTTGTGGACACCGGGGAGCTGTTTTTT. The full variable domain, completed using reference TRBV28 and TRBJ2-2, is DVKVTQSSRYLVKRTGEKVFLECVQDMDHENMFWYRQDPGLGLRLIYFSYDVKMKEKGDIPEGYSVSREKKERFSLILESASTNQTSMYLCASSLLKREVVDTGELFFGEGSRLTVL.

To note about this clonotype: At one end the junction does not follow the germline gene, possibly because of a read error. This rearrangement joins TRBV9 to TRBJ1-1; the match to TRBD1 covers 9 bases. Germline CDR1 is SGDLS and CDR2 is YYNGEE. The CDR3 is 16 amino acids. CDR3 loop: CASIVALQGANTEAFF. CDR3 sequence (DNA): TGTGCCAGCATCGTAGCCCTACAGGGGGCGAACACTGAAGCTTTCTTT.

This chain uses TRBV5-1 with TRBJ2-5; 9 bases line up with TRBD2. Germline V gene lookup returns CDR1 SGHRS and CDR2 YFSETQ. Unmatched junction bases numbered 7, after V lost 0 bases and J lost 4 bases. There are 16 residues in the CDR3. The CDR3 loop reads CASSLDGLAGRETQYF. DNA of the CDR3: TGCGCCAGCAGCTTGGATGGGCTAGCGGGAAGAGAGACCCAGTACTTC.

The chain recombines TRBV6-6 with TRBJ2-7; D might be TRBD1 or TRBD2, each matching 6 bases. Germline CDR1 reads MNHNY; CDR2 reads SVGAGI (reference sequence). Trimming took 7 bases from V and 5 from J, leaving 15 bases between them. The CDR3 has 13 amino acids. The DNA of the CDR3 is TGTGCCAGCAAGGGGGGAATGATCAACGAGCAGTACTTC. Residues: CASKGGMINEQYF.

The gene calls are TRBV6-2 or TRBV6-3 and TRBJ2-5, with a tentative D call TRBD2 (6 bases). Germline CDR1 and CDR2: MNHEY and SVGEGT. The CDR3 sequence is 16 residues long. V was cut by 5 bases and J by 3 bases, with 19 bases left in between. For the CDR3, the DNA is TGTGCCAGCAGTCTCGCGGGGCTTAGGGGCAAAGAGACCCAGTACTTC. Encoded protein: CASSLAGLRGKETQYF.

V is TRBV5-1 and J is TRBJ2-2; 11 bases match TRBD2. After removal of 1 base from V and 3 bases from J, the junction contained 5 bases not matched to a gene. This CDR3 has 17 residues. CDR1 and CDR2 (germline): SGHRS, YFSETQ. CDR3 coding DNA: TGCGCCAGCAGCTTGACTAGCGGGAGTTTCTACACCGGGGAGCTGTTTTTT. This sequence encodes CASSLTSGSFYTGELFF.

This clonotype has just a few counts. The CDR3 loop is CASSSFSGTQETQYF. For the CDR3, the DNA is TGCGCCAGCAGCTCATTTAGCGGAACCCAAGAGACCCAGTACTTC. The chain links TRBV5-1 to TRBJ2-5; tentative D call: TRBD2 (6 bases). Trimming cost V 3 bases and J 1 base, with 13 bases left between them. The CDR3 length is 15 residues. Germline-derived CDR1 and CDR2 are SGHRS and YFSETQ. The complete variable domain, with remaining parts taken from reference TRBV5-1 and TRBJ2-5, reads KAGVTQTPRYLIKTRGQQVTLSCSPISGHRSVSWYQQTPGQGLQFLFEYFSETQRNKGNFPGRFSGRQFSNSRSEMNVSTLELGDSALYLCASSSFSGTQETQYFGPGTRLLVL.

This chain links TRBV11-2 with TRBJ2-7; possible D gene TRBD2, 5 bases. Trimming took 5 bases from V and 5 from J, leaving 19 bases between them. Germline lookup yields CDR1 SGHAT and CDR2 FQNNGV. The CDR3 has 15 residues. CDR3 region: CASSPSVGSLNEQYF. The CDR3 nucleotides are TGTGCCAGCAGCCCCTCTGTGGGGAGTCTCAACGAGCAGTACTTC. The full variable domain, its missing parts supplied by reference TRBV11-2 and TRBJ2-7, is EAGVAQSPRYKIIEKRQSVAFWCNPISGHATLYWYQQILGQGPKLLIQFQNNGVVDDSQLPKDRFSAERLKGVDSTLKIQPAKLEDSAVYLCASSPSVGSLNEQYFGPGTRLTVT.

The chain couples TRBV30 to TRBJ2-5, with D unresolved. This CDR3 region has 11 residues. Trimming pared 8 bases from V and 2 bases from J, leaving 9 bases between. CDR1 GTSNPN and CDR2 SVGIG come from the germline V gene (reference sequence). The CDR3 sequence is CAGGEQETQYF. DNA of the CDR3: TGTGCCGGTGGAGAACAAGAGACCCAGTACTTC.

This rearrangement joins TRBV5-1 to TRBJ2-3; 8 nucleotides agree with TRBD1. The V segment lost 4 bases and the J segment 3 bases; nucleotides outside the gene matches: 7. Germline V gene sequence: CDR1 SGHRS, CDR2 YFSETQ. The CDR3 is made up of 15 amino acids. The CDR3 nucleotides are TGCGCCAGCAGCCAAAGGACAGGGTGGACAGATACGCAGTATTTT. Protein sequence: CASSQRTGWTDTQYF.

This clonotype was counted only a few times. V and J are TRBV29-1 and TRBJ2-5; TRBD1 or TRBD2 may be the D gene (5 bases each). CDR1 and CDR2 from the germline V gene are SQVTM and ANQGSEA. This CDR3 has 13 amino acids. Trimming left V 0 bases short and J 5 bases short, with 10 bases between. The CDR3 spells CSVEDPWGETQYF. CDR3 coding DNA: TGCAGCGTTGAAGATCCCTGGGGGGAGACCCAGTACTTC.

The chain recombines TRBV6-2 or TRBV6-3 with TRBJ2-6; TRBD1 aligns across 8 bases. In germline, CDR1 is MNHEY, CDR2 SVGEGT. CDR3 length: 21 amino acids. The junction had 13 bases not matched to a gene; V was cut back by 0 bases and J by 0 bases. This CDR3 reads CASSYSNLGTGHSSGANVLTF. The CDR3 DNA is TGTGCCAGCAGTTACTCTAACCTCGGGACAGGTCACAGCTCTGGGGCCAACGTCCTGACTTTC.

V and J are TRBV20-1 and TRBJ2-5; no clear D gene. From germline, CDR1 is DFQATT and CDR2 SNEGSKA (reference sequence). Trimming pared 0 bases from V and 7 bases from J, leaving 12 bases between. The CDR3 contains 13 residues. The CDR3 sequence is CSARDWQLVTQYF. In DNA, the CDR3 is TGCAGTGCTAGAGATTGGCAGTTAGTGACCCAGTACTTC.

The chain couples TRBV4-1 to TRBJ2-3, with 7 bases lining up with TRBD1. The V gene's germline CDR1 is MGHRA and CDR2 YSYEKL. The ends lost 1 base at V and 6 bases at J; junction bases unmatched: 7. CDR3 length: 15 residues. This CDR3 is CASSQVGIRGDTQYF. CDR3 nucleotide sequence: TGCGCCAGCAGCCAAGTAGGGATCAGGGGGGATACGCAGTATTTT.

This rearrangement joins TRBV7-2 to TRBJ2-1; unclear D gene. Germline-derived CDR1 and CDR2 are SGHTA and FQGNSA. The V end was cut by 4 bases, the J end by 10 bases, with 11 bases between. The CDR3 covers 12 residues. CDR3: CASSSAVSEQFF. CDR3 sequence (DNA): TGTGCCAGCAGCTCGGCGGTTAGCGAGCAGTTCTTC.

This clonotype turned up a few times. This chain connects TRBV20-1 to TRBJ2-4, with D unclear. In germline, CDR1 is DFQATT, CDR2 SNEGSKA (reference sequence). The germline V and J ends were trimmed by 6 bases and 6 bases, with 12 bases remaining between them. The CDR3 loop spans 12 amino acids. DNA for the CDR3: TGCAGTGCCCTAGGCTGGGGAAACATTCAGTACTTC. Translation gives CSALGWGNIQYF.

The sample holds a few counts of this clonotype. The chain employs TRBV20-1 and TRBJ1-2; D is possibly TRBD1 (5 bases). The CDR3 sequence is 15 residues long. CDR1 and CDR2 from the germline V gene are DFQATT and SNEGSKA (reference sequence). The ends were cut back, 0 bases at V and 7 bases at J, with 18 bases in the middle. As DNA, the CDR3 is TGCAGTGCTAGAGATCGGTCGGGGACGACCAGTGGCTACACCTTC. This gives the protein CSARDRSGTTSGYTF.

This clonotype was counted a few times. In DNA, the CDR3 is TGCAGTGCTAGTATGGGTCGGGAGACCCAGTACTTC. Amino acid sequence: CSASMGRETQYF. The chain couples TRBV20-1 to TRBJ2-5; D not certain. This CDR3 is 12 amino acids long. V was trimmed by 3 bases and J by 5 bases, leaving 10 bases between them. CDR1 is DFQATT and CDR2 is SNEGSKA in the germline V gene (reference sequence).

This clonotype showed up just a few times. This chain joins TRBV29-1 and TRBJ2-2; 8 positions agree with TRBD1. J gave up 6 bases and V 5 bases, and 5 bases lay outside the gene matches. Germline CDR1 SQVTM, CDR2 ANQGSEA. The CDR3 totals 13 residues. As DNA, the CDR3 is TGCAGCGTTCCTGGACAGGGACCCGGGGAGCTGTTTTTT. This encodes CSVPGQGPGELFF.

This clonotype was seen a handful of times. The rearrangement uses TRBV6-2 or TRBV6-3 and TRBJ2-3; D might be TRBD1 (6 bases). Per the germline V gene, CDR1 is MNHEY and CDR2 is SVGEGT. Trimming removed 2 bases from V and 1 base from J, with 16 bases in between. The CDR3 has 17 amino acids. The CDR3 sequence is CASSYPPWTAGTDTQYF. The CDR3 DNA reads TGTGCCAGCAGTTACCCGCCGTGGACAGCTGGCACAGATACGCAGTATTTT.